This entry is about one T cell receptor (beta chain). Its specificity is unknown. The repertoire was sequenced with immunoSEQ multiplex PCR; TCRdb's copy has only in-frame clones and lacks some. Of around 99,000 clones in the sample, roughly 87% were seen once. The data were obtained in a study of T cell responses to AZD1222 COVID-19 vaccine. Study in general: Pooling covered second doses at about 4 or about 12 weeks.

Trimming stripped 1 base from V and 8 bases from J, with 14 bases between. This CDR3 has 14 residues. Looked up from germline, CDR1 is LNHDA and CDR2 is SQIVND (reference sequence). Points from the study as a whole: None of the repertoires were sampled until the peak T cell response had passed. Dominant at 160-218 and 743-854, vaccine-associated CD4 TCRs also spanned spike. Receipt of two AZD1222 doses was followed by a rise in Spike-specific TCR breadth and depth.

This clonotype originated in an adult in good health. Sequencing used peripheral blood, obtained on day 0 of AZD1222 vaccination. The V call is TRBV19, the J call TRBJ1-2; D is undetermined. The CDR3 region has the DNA TGTGCCAGTAGTATAGGAGGCTCGACATCCGGCTACACCTTC. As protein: CASSIGGSTSGYTF.